These 17 T cell receptor beta chains originate from one sample sequenced in a study of blood T cell repertoires in COVID-19. The assay was immunoSEQ multiplex PCR, and TCRdb's table has in-frame clones only and misses some. The sample contains roughly 120,000 clones, approximately 84% of which appear only once. The sequenced material came from peripheral blood. Receptors originate from a woman aged 45-65 years with acute or convalescent COVID-19.

This clone was seen just once. The V gene is TRBV28, the J gene TRBJ1-4; possible D gene TRBD1, 5 bases. The germline V and J ends were trimmed by 7 bases and 3 bases, with 12 bases remaining between them. Per the germline V gene, CDR1 is MDHEN and CDR2 is SYDVKM. This CDR3 region has 14 residues. CDR3 sequence: CASITGGSNEKLFF. The CDR3 bases are TGTGCCAGCATAACGGGGGGTTCTAATGAAAAACTGTTTTTT.

The V gene is TRBV27, the J gene TRBJ1-5; perhaps TRBD1 as D (5 bases). The germline V gene encodes CDR1 MNHEY and CDR2 SMNVEV (reference sequence). This CDR3 has 15 amino acids. Deletions cut 3 bases from V and 2 bases from J, with 11 bases between. CDR3 DNA sequence: TGTGCCAGCAGTTTTCAGGGTTTCGGCAATCAGCCCCAGCATTTT. It yields the protein CASSFQGFGNQPQHF.

This clone was seen more than once but under ten times. The chain links TRBV5-1 to TRBJ2-6; no reliable D call. Per germline, CDR1 SGHRS and CDR2 YFSETQ. This CDR3 is built from 16 residues. Trimming took 0 bases from V and 1 from J, leaving 8 bases between them. CDR3 residues: CASSLGLSSGANVLTF. CDR3 sequence (DNA): TGCGCCAGCAGCTTGGGTTTGTCATCTGGGGCCAACGTCCTGACTTTC.

This clone occurred once. The J gene is TRBJ1-2, the V gene TRBV5-1, with a weak D call TRBD1 (5 bases). Germline lookup yields CDR1 SGHRS and CDR2 YFSETQ. This CDR3 region has 15 residues. V was clipped by 4 bases and J by 1 base, with 14 bases between them. As DNA, the CDR3 is TGCGCCAGCAGCGTCGACAGTCCTTTTAACTATGGCTACACCTTC. This sequence encodes CASSVDSPFNYGYTF.

The rearrangement joins TRBV18 to TRBJ2-1; D is ambiguous. CDR1 and CDR2 (germline): KGHSH, LQKENI. The length of the CDR3 is 15 residues. Trimming left V 2 bases short and J 8 bases short, with 16 bases between. The CDR3 sequence: CASSPSSTRVHEQFF. The CDR3 region has the DNA TGTGCCAGCTCACCAAGCTCCACCCGGGTCCATGAGCAGTTCTTC.

The rearrangement links TRBV28 to TRBJ2-3, with TRBD1 identical over 7 bases. The CDR3 is 15 amino acids. Germline CDR1 and CDR2: MDHEN and SYDVKM. The V and J ends lost 0 bases and 0 bases, in that order; junction bases with no gene match: 0. The DNA of the CDR3 is TGTGCCAGCAGTTTATGGGGACAGAGCACAGATACGCAGTATTTT. Its translation is CASSLWGQSTDTQYF.

V is TRBV5-1 and J is TRBJ2-3; 11 bases line up with TRBD2. This CDR3 comprises 17 residues. Germline V gene sequence: CDR1 SGHRS, CDR2 YFSETQ. V dropped 2 bases and J dropped 2; count of bases not matched to a gene: 7. The DNA for the CDR3 is TGCGCCAGCAGCTTCCTCCTACTAGCGGGAGTCACAGATACGCAGTATTTT. Its translation: CASSFLLLAGVTDTQYF. The entire variable domain, with the rest obtained from reference TRBV5-1 and TRBJ2-3, is as follows: KAGVTQTPRYLIKTRGQQVTLSCSPISGHRSVSWYQQTPGQGLQFLFEYFSETQRNKGNFPGRFSGRQFSNSRSEMNVSTLELGDSALYLCASSFLLLAGVTDTQYFGPGTRLTVL.

This clone was found many times. The V call is TRBV30, the J call TRBJ1-2; D is unresolved. Per the germline V gene, CDR1 is GTSNPN and CDR2 is SVGIG (reference sequence). V was trimmed by 1 base and J by 4 bases, leaving 4 bases between them. This CDR3 is built from 11 residues. The chain's CDR3 is CAWSGRYGYTF. CDR3 nucleotide sequence: TGTGCCTGGAGTGGTCGCTATGGCTACACCTTC. Complete variable domain (other parts from reference TRBV30 and TRBJ1-2): SQTIHQWPATLVQPVGSPLSLECTVEGTSNPNLYWYRQAAGRGLQLLFYSVGIGQISSEVPQNLSASRPQDRQFILSSKKLLLSDSGFYLCAWSGRYGYTFGSGTRLTVV.

The CDR3 is CASRETRTTYNEQFF. CDR3 nucleotide sequence: TGTGCCAGCAGAGAGACTAGGACGACCTACAATGAGCAGTTCTTC. The chain links TRBV6-5 to TRBJ2-1; D is possibly TRBD2 (6 bases). The germline V and J ends were trimmed by 6 bases and 2 bases, with 14 bases remaining between them. Germline V gene data show CDR1 as MNHEY and CDR2 as SVGAGI. This CDR3 has 15 amino acids.

The chain carries TRBV10-1 and TRBJ2-3, with TRBD2 identical over 11 bases. The CDR3 length is 14 residues. Germline lookup yields CDR1 WNHNN and CDR2 SYGVQD (reference sequence). J was trimmed by 6 bases and V by 5 bases; bases with no gene match: 4. The CDR3 DNA sequence: TGCGCCAGCAGTCTAGCGGGGGGTGCGGATACGCAGTATTTT. Translating gives CASSLAGGADTQYF.

The J gene is TRBJ1-1, the V gene TRBV11-2, with TRBD1 matching over 7 bases. Trimming removed 2 bases from V and 5 bases from J; junction bases left unmatched: 8. The CDR3 runs 15 residues. Germline V gene data show CDR1 as SGHAT and CDR2 as FQNNGV. CDR3 coding DNA: TGTGCCAGCAGCTTAAAGCGACAGGGAAGAACTGAAGCTTTCTTT. It yields the protein CASSLKRQGRTEAFF.

V gene TRBV29-1 combines with J gene TRBJ1-5; no clear D. CDR1 and CDR2 from the germline V gene are SQVTM and ANQGSEA. Trimming stripped 4 bases from V and 2 bases from J, with 12 bases between. The CDR3 covers 14 residues. The CDR3 loop reads CSVGETRGNQPQHF. The CDR3, as DNA: TGCAGCGTTGGTGAGACGAGGGGCAATCAGCCCCAGCATTTT. Supplemented by reference TRBV29-1 and TRBJ1-5, the full variable domain reads SAVISQKPSRDICQRGTSLTIQCQVDSQVTMMFWYRQQPGQSLTLIATANQGSEATYESGFVIDKFPISRPNLTFSTLTVSNMSPEDSSIYLCSVGETRGNQPQHFGDGTRLSIL.

This chain connects TRBV30 to TRBJ1-5, with 10 positions matching TRBD1. The CDR3 loop spans 15 amino acids. Germline V lookup: CDR1 GTSNPN, CDR2 SVGIG (reference sequence). Trimming took 5 bases from V and 6 from J; bases not matched to a gene: 10. The CDR3 DNA follows: TGTGCCTGGGGCAAAACCGGGACAGGGGTTCAGCCCCAGCATTTT. As protein: CAWGKTGTGVQPQHF.

The gene calls are TRBV18 and TRBJ1-6; TRBD1 is a possible D gene (5 bases). The CDR3 is 14 amino acids. Trimming took off 2 bases at V and 7 bases at J, with 9 bases between the two ends. CDR1 and CDR2 (germline): KGHSH, LQKENI. CDR3 residues: CASSPLGGNSPLHF. The CDR3, as DNA: TGTGCCAGCTCACCATTGGGGGGGAATTCACCCCTCCACTTT.

This clone was seen only once. This chain connects TRBV7-9 to TRBJ1-1, with no clear D. This CDR3 is built from 13 residues. The V end was cut by 1 base, the J end by 10 bases, with 13 bases between. CDR1 is SEHNR and CDR2 is FQNEAQ in the germline V gene (reference sequence). The CDR3 coding sequence is TGTGCCAGCAGCTTAGATGGAGGCGGAGGAGCTTTCTTT. Its protein product is CASSLDGGGGAFF.

The CDR3 here is CASSEQGYEQYF. In DNA, the CDR3 is TGTGCCAGCAGTGAACAGGGTTACGAGCAGTACTTC. V and J are TRBV2 and TRBJ2-7, with D possibly being TRBD1 (5 bases). Germline CDR1 is SNHLY and CDR2 is FYNNEI. Deletions cut 2 bases from V and 4 bases from J, with 6 bases between. CDR3 length: 12 amino acids.

The J gene is TRBJ1-1, the V gene TRBV9; no reliable D call. Looked up from germline, CDR1 is SGDLS and CDR2 is YYNGEE. CDR3 length: 16 amino acids. The V end lost 3 bases, the J end lost 1 base, and 16 bases lay between the germline ends. CDR3 residues: CASSERSSAPNTEAFF. The CDR3 DNA is TGTGCCAGCAGCGAGCGAAGCTCCGCACCGAACACTGAAGCTTTCTTT.